Below, 14 T cell receptor beta chains from the same sample are listed, as sequenced in a study of cytomegalovirus exposure and HLA in healthy donors. Measured with immunoSEQ multiplex PCR; TCRdb has only the in-frame clones, and not every one. The table shows approximately 210,000 clones, with approximately 86% occurring only once. The source material was PBMCs. Receptor source: a woman in her late teens or twenties in good health and CMV-seronegative.

The J gene is TRBJ1-2, the V gene TRBV28, with a weak D call TRBD1 (6 bases). This CDR3 has 16 residues. Trimming pared 5 bases from V and 6 bases from J, leaving 22 bases between. Germline V lookup: CDR1 MDHEN, CDR2 SYDVKM. The CDR3 nucleotides are TGTGCCAGCAGTCCTCGGACTCAGGGGCCCAGTCATGGCTACACCTTC. Protein product: CASSPRTQGPSHGYTF.

V gene TRBV4-3 combines with J gene TRBJ2-2, with 7 bases fitting TRBD2. Germline values: CDR1 LGHNA, CDR2 YSLEER. J lost 8 bases, V lost 1 base, and 7 bases had no gene match. The CDR3 totals 15 residues. CDR3 sequence reads: CASSQVGGRSGELFF. The CDR3 nucleotides read TGCGCCAGCAGCCAAGTCGGCGGGAGATCAGGGGAGCTGTTTTTT.

This clone appeared a few times. This chain uses TRBV6-1 with TRBJ1-1; D might be TRBD1 (5 bases). V was trimmed by 8 bases and J by 0 bases, leaving 10 bases between them. The CDR3 contains 13 residues. Germline V CDR1 and CDR2: MNHNS, SASEGT. The CDR3 is CASRRGVNTEAFF. CDR3 bases: TGTGCCAGCCGCCGGGGGGTGAACACTGAAGCTTTCTTT.

This rearrangement joins TRBV6-1 to TRBJ1-3; D is uncertain. The CDR3 covers 14 residues. Germline values: CDR1 MNHNS, CDR2 SASEGT. V dropped 5 bases and J dropped 4 bases, with 12 bases sitting between them. In nucleotides, the CDR3 is TGTGCCAGCAGTCCACAGCCCGGAGGAAACACCATATATTTT. It codes for CASSPQPGGNTIYF.

CDR3 sequence: CASSLGGGGGGYTF. The DNA of the CDR3 is TGTGCCAGCAGTTTAGGAGGGGGAGGGGGAGGCTACACCTTC. This chain connects TRBV28 to TRBJ1-2; D is perhaps TRBD1 (6 bases). With 2 bases removed from V and 8 bases from J, the gap between germline ends came to 15 bases. This CDR3 contains 14 residues. Per the germline V gene, CDR1 is MDHEN and CDR2 is SYDVKM.

The gene calls are TRBV5-4 and TRBJ1-3; TRBD1 matches 7 bases. Germline V gives CDR1 SGHNT, CDR2 YYREEE (reference sequence). Trimming took 4 bases from V and 0 from J; bases not matched to a gene: 4. The CDR3 totals 15 residues. The CDR3 DNA follows: TGTGCCAGCAGCCCGGGACAGAGCTCTGGAAACACCATATATTTT. Amino acids: CASSPGQSSGNTIYF.

The chain employs TRBV4-1 and TRBJ1-1, with a tentative D call TRBD1 (5 bases). Germline V lookup: CDR1 MGHRA, CDR2 YSYEKL. V dropped 0 bases and J dropped 7 bases, with 18 bases sitting between them. The CDR3 is 16 residues long. The CDR3 protein is CASSQDQNRGIGEAFF. The CDR3 DNA follows: TGCGCCAGCAGCCAAGATCAGAATAGGGGTATCGGTGAAGCTTTCTTT.

The chain is built from TRBV2 and TRBJ2-1; 7 positions agree with TRBD2. Germline CDR1 and CDR2: SNHLY and FYNNEI. CDR3 length: 13 amino acids. V lost 9 bases and J lost 4; bases outside the gene matches: 6. CDR3 sequence reads: CASSVGGYNEQFF. Here the CDR3 DNA reads TGTGCCAGTTCCGTGGGGGGGTACAATGAGCAGTTCTTC. Full variable domain (remainder filled in from reference TRBV2 and TRBJ2-1): EPEVTQTPSHQVTQMGQEVILRCVPISNHLYFYWYRQILGQKVEFLVSFYNNEISEKSEIFDDQFSVERPDGSNFTLKIRSTKLEDSAMYFCASSVGGYNEQFFGPGTRLTVL.

The V and J genes are TRBV2 and TRBJ2-1, with unresolved D. Germline CDR1 reads SNHLY; CDR2 reads FYNNEI. V gave up 2 bases and J gave up 1 base, with 18 bases separating them. CDR3 length: 18 residues. The CDR3 loop reads CASSESARISGSYNEQFF. CDR3 coding DNA: TGTGCCAGCAGTGAATCGGCTAGAATCTCGGGTTCCTACAATGAGCAGTTCTTC.

The J gene is TRBJ1-1, the V gene TRBV27, with D possibly being TRBD1 (6 bases). CDR1 MNHEY and CDR2 SMNVEV come from the germline V gene (reference sequence). Trimming stripped 5 bases from V and 6 bases from J, with 13 bases between. The CDR3 covers 13 residues. CDR3 loop: CASSDTGRAEAFF. The DNA for the CDR3 is TGTGCCAGCAGTGACACAGGGAGGGCTGAAGCTTTCTTT.

This clone was detected a few times. This chain joins TRBV5-5 and TRBJ1-1, with 8 bases fitting TRBD1. Trimming cost V 0 bases and J 4 bases; bases outside gene matches: 5. The CDR3 has 15 amino acids. Germline V gene sequence: CDR1 SGHKS, CDR2 YYEKEE (reference sequence). The CDR3 sequence is CASSLAGGAFTEAFF. For the CDR3, the DNA is TGTGCCAGCAGCTTGGCAGGGGGCGCTTTCACTGAAGCTTTCTTT.

The chain employs TRBV27 and TRBJ1-2; TRBD1 matches 7 bases. The CDR3 totals 13 residues. Germline lookup yields CDR1 MNHEY and CDR2 SMNVEV (reference sequence). J gave up 2 bases and V 4 bases, and 1 base lay outside the gene matches. The CDR3 DNA reads as TGTGCCAGCAGTTCCAGGGGGAACTATGGCTACACCTTC. The encoded protein is CASSSRGNYGYTF.

The chain combines TRBV7-8 with TRBJ2-1; 11 bases map to TRBD2. V was clipped by 6 bases and J by 6 bases; unmatched bases: 4. Germline V gene sequence: CDR1 SGHVS, CDR2 FQNEAQ. This CDR3 region has 14 residues. DNA for the CDR3: TGTGCCAGCAGATTGACTAGCGGGATCAATGAGCAGTTCTTC. Its translation is CASRLTSGINEQFF.

The V gene is TRBV28, the J gene TRBJ1-5; possibly TRBD1 for D (5 bases). Trimming removed 5 bases from V and 4 bases from J, with 15 bases in between. The CDR3 runs to 15 residues. Germline CDR1 and CDR2: MDHEN and SYDVKM. DNA of the CDR3: TGTGCCAGCAGTGGACCGGGGGTGAAAAATCAGCCCCAGCATTTT. It codes for CASSGPGVKNQPQHF.